Shown below are 5 T cell receptor beta chains from a single sample sequenced in a study of cytomegalovirus exposure and HLA in healthy donors. TCRdb keeps only in-frame clones here, not all; method: immunoSEQ multiplex PCR. The table records roughly 130,000 clones, around nine tenths of them present only once. The material sequenced was PBMCs. These receptors were collected from a man younger than 40 in good health and CMV-seronegative.

This clone was detected only once. This chain connects TRBV5-1 to TRBJ1-5; 7 bases fit TRBD1. This CDR3 has 18 residues. V lost 0 bases to trimming and J lost 0 bases; unmatched junction nucleotides: 9. Germline V gene data show CDR1 as SGHRS and CDR2 as YFSETQ. The CDR3 sequence: CASSLELFDRDSNQPQHF. CDR3 DNA: TGCGCCAGCAGCTTGGAACTATTCGACAGGGATAGCAATCAGCCCCAGCATTTT.

The chain is built from TRBV12-5 and TRBJ2-2; TRBD2 matches 8 bases. Losses at the gene ends were 6 bases for V and 2 bases for J; bases not matched to a gene: 8. Germline V lookup: CDR1 LGHNT, CDR2 FRNRAP. CDR3 length: 16 amino acids. CDR3 nucleotides: TGTGCTAGTGGCAACCGTATAGCGGGAAACACCGGGGAGCTGTTTTTT. Its translation: CASGNRIAGNTGELFF.

This chain joins TRBV5-1 and TRBJ2-7; D might be TRBD1 (6 bases). Germline V gene lookup returns CDR1 SGHRS and CDR2 YFSETQ. The CDR3 runs to 17 residues. Trimming shortened V by 0 bases and J by 0 bases, and 16 bases separated the two germline ends. CDR3 coding DNA: TGCGCCAGCAGCTTGGATCGGGGAGTGGACAGCTCCTACGAGCAGTACTTC. The encoded protein is CASSLDRGVDSSYEQYF.

The V and J genes are TRBV7-2 and TRBJ2-6; D perhaps matches TRBD1 (5 bases). From germline, CDR1 is SGHTA and CDR2 FQGNSA. The CDR3 is made up of 16 amino acids. The V end lost 3 bases, the J end lost 4 bases, and 13 bases lay between the germline ends. The CDR3 reads CASSFLYGAGANVLTF. CDR3 nucleotides: TGTGCCAGCAGCTTTCTGTATGGGGCCGGGGCCAACGTCCTGACTTTC.

V gene TRBV25-1 combines with J gene TRBJ2-1; the match to TRBD1 covers 7 bases. After removal of 6 bases from V and 4 bases from J, the junction contained 6 bases not matched to a gene. The germline V gene has CDR1 MGHDK and CDR2 SYGVNS. This CDR3 comprises 14 residues. The DNA for the CDR3 is TGTGCCAGCAGCGGGACAGAGCAGTACAATGAGCAGTTCTTC. As protein: CASSGTEQYNEQFF.